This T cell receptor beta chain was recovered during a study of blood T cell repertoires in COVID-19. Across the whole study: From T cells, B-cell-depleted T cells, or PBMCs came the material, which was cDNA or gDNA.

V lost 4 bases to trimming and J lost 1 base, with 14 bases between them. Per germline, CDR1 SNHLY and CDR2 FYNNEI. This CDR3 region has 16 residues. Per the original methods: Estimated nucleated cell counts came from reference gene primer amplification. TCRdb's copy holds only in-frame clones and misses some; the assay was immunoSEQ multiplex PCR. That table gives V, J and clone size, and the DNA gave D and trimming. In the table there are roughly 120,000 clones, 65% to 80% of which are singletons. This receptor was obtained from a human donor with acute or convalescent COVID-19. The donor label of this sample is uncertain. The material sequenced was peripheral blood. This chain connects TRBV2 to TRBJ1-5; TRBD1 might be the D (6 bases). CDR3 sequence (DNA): TGTGCCAGCAGTGGGGGGGGCAGCATAAGCAATCAGCCCCAGCATTTT. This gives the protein CASSGGGSISNQPQHF.